Each of the 20 T cell receptor beta chains below was sequenced from the same sample in a study of response to subunit inactivated influenza vaccine. TCRdb reprocessed the RT-PCR reads via MiXCR and lists one record per CDR3 protein. The repertoire has just under 550,000 distinct CDR3 sequences, roughly 25% of them found once; the top ten carry 2.8%. This same sample was also part of a study on T cells expressing NK-cell markers. That source notes: Production of TCR beta cDNA relied on 5'RACE template switching with UMIs.

Source: CD4+ T cells sorted from PBMCs, taken approximately 12 days after vaccination. The receptor set was obtained from a man over 45 who received an inactivated influenza vaccine.

This clonotype was counted between two and nine times. The rearrangement uses TRBV20-1 and TRBJ2-7; TRBD1 agrees at 9 bases. Per germline, CDR1 DFQATT and CDR2 SNEGSKA (reference sequence). CDR3 length: 16 residues. Trimming removed 1 base from V and 3 bases from J; junction bases left unmatched: 10. CDR3 in amino acids: CSARGAGTGILYEQYF. The CDR3 DNA follows: TGCAGTGCTAGAGGGGCTGGGACAGGGATCCTCTACGAGCAGTACTTC.

This clonotype has more than one count but fewer than ten. The chain has TRBV10-3 and TRBJ1-1; tentatively, D is TRBD1 (5 bases). Germline CDR1 and CDR2: ENHRY and SYGVKD. The V and J ends lost 9 bases and 3 bases respectively, with 17 bases between them. The CDR3 has 14 residues. Here the CDR3 DNA reads TGTGCCATGAGGTCCCGAGGGGAGGACACTGAAGCTTTCTTT. Protein: CAMRSRGEDTEAFF.

This clonotype was observed a few times. The chain is built from TRBV7-8 and TRBJ2-1; D perhaps matches TRBD2 (6 bases). Germline V CDR1 and CDR2: SGHVS, FQNEAQ. CDR3 length equals 15 residues. V lost 3 bases, J lost 4 bases, and 13 bases lay in between. The CDR3 coding sequence is TGTGCCAGCAGCTTGGGCGGCGGGATGTACAATGAGCAGTTCTTC. It specifies CASSLGGGMYNEQFF.

This clonotype has more than one count but fewer than ten. V usage is TRBV29-1 and J usage is TRBJ2-2; TRBD1 agrees at 8 bases. The CDR3 length is 14 residues. From germline, CDR1 is SQVTM and CDR2 ANQGSEA. The J segment lost 4 bases and the V segment lost 5 bases, leaving 6 bases of the junction unmatched. The DNA of the CDR3 is TGCAGCGTTTCCGGACAGGGAGGCACCGGGGAGCTGTTTTTT. It encodes CSVSGQGGTGELFF.

This clonotype was seen at least ten times. The chain is built from TRBV20-1 and TRBJ1-5; D gene unclear. The CDR3 runs 13 residues. V shed 1 base and J shed 4 bases, with 8 bases lying between them. Germline lookup yields CDR1 DFQATT and CDR2 SNEGSKA (reference sequence). CDR3 coding DNA: TGCAGTGCTAGAGGTCCTTTTAATCAGCCCCAGCATTTT. It codes for CSARGPFNQPQHF.

The gene calls are TRBV5-6 and TRBJ2-1; TRBD1 matches 10 bases. The CDR3 totals 16 residues. Trimming removed 2 bases from V and 8 bases from J; junction bases left unmatched: 10. Germline V gene lookup returns CDR1 SGHDT and CDR2 YYEEEE. The DNA of the CDR3 is TGTGCCAGCAGCTTTCCCGGGACAGGGGTTAGGCATGAGCAGTTCTTC. It yields the protein CASSFPGTGVRHEQFF.

The chain has TRBV20-1 and TRBJ2-1; 9 bases are a match to TRBD2. CDR1 DFQATT and CDR2 SNEGSKA come from the germline V gene (reference sequence). CDR3 size: 15 residues. V gave up 4 bases and J gave up 0 bases; unmatched junction bases: 4. CDR3 DNA: TGCAGTGCTACCGAAGCGGGAGGCTCCTACAATGAGCAGTTCTTC. Translated: CSATEAGGSYNEQFF.

The V and J genes are TRBV12-3 or TRBV12-4 and TRBJ2-7; TRBD1 matches at 10 bases. J was trimmed by 1 base and V by 2 bases; bases with no gene match: 2. The CDR3 runs to 15 residues. The CDR3 loop is CASSLMGQGSYEQYF. The CDR3, as DNA: TGTGCCAGCAGTTTAATGGGACAGGGGTCCTACGAGCAGTACTTC.

This clonotype was seen a handful of times. V and J are TRBV4-3 and TRBJ1-4; D is ambiguous. Germline CDR1 LGHNA, CDR2 YSLEER. There are 14 residues in the CDR3. Trimming took 6 bases from V and 4 from J, leaving 12 bases between them. The CDR3 region has the DNA TGCGCCAGCAGTCAGGACCGGGTTAATGAAAAACTGTTTTTT. Translating gives CASSQDRVNEKLFF.

This clonotype came up a few times. V and J are TRBV3-1 and TRBJ1-1, with D hard to call. CDR1 is LGHDT and CDR2 is YNNKEL in the germline V gene (reference sequence). This CDR3 is built from 13 residues. The V end was cut by 1 base, the J end by 1 base, with 4 bases between. The CDR3 protein is CASSQVWNTEAFF. In nucleotides, the CDR3 is TGTGCCAGCAGCCAAGTTTGGAACACTGAAGCTTTCTTT. The full variable domain, in which reference TRBV3-1 and TRBJ1-1 provide the parts outside the CDR3, is DTAVSQTPKYLVTQMGNDKSIKCEQNLGHDTMYWYKQDSKKFLKIMFSYNNKELIINETVPNRFSPKSPDKAHLNLHINSLELGDSAVYFCASSQVWNTEAFFGQGTRLTVV.

The V call is TRBV5-1, the J call TRBJ2-2; possible D gene TRBD2, 5 bases. Trimming left V 7 bases short and J 4 bases short, with 14 bases between. The CDR3 spans 14 residues. Germline CDR1 SGHRS, CDR2 YFSETQ. In DNA, the CDR3 is TGCGCCAGCCAACGACTAAGCTCCACCGGGGAGCTGTTTTTT. Translating gives CASQRLSSTGELFF.

This sequence joins TRBV28 and TRBJ2-4, with D uncertain. Germline V gene sequence: CDR1 MDHEN, CDR2 SYDVKM. The CDR3 extends over 14 amino acids. V was trimmed by 2 bases and J by 9 bases, leaving 14 bases between them. CDR3 DNA sequence: TGTGCCAGCAGTTTAATATTGGCTTCGGGCATTCAGTACTTC. Residues: CASSLILASGIQYF. The whole variable domain, remainder taken from reference TRBV28 and TRBJ2-4, is DVKVTQSSRYLVKRTGEKVFLECVQDMDHENMFWYRQDPGLGLRLIYFSYDVKMKEKGDIPEGYSVSREKKERFSLILESASTNQTSMYLCASSLILASGIQYFGAGTRLSVL.

V and J are TRBV10-3 and TRBJ1-2, with 9 bases lining up with TRBD1. After removal of 2 bases from V and 4 bases from J, the junction contained 8 bases not matched to a gene. In germline, CDR1 is ENHRY, CDR2 SYGVKD. The length of the CDR3 is 16 residues. The CDR3 sequence is CAISEGQGRGGYGYTF. The CDR3 DNA reads TGTGCCATCAGTGAGGGACAGGGGCGAGGGGGCTATGGCTACACCTTC.

The V and J genes are TRBV12-3 or TRBV12-4 and TRBJ2-3; 7 bases agree with TRBD2. This CDR3 has 14 amino acids. The junction had 10 bases not matched to a gene; V was cut back by 8 bases and J by 5 bases. The CDR3 region has the DNA TGTGCCAGCCTGACCCAGCGGGGTTTAGATACGCAGTATTTT. This translates into CASLTQRGLDTQYF.

The V and J genes are TRBV3-1 and TRBJ1-1, with D possibly being TRBD1 (6 bases). Germline CDR1 is LGHDT and CDR2 is YNNKEL (reference sequence). V was pared by 4 bases and J by 7 bases, with 10 bases between. This CDR3 has 12 residues. CDR3 region: CASSRDTFEAFF. The CDR3 nucleotides read TGTGCCAGCAGCCGGGACACCTTTGAAGCTTTCTTT.

A few counts support this clonotype. J is TRBJ1-6 and V is TRBV28, with unresolved D. Germline CDR1 is MDHEN and CDR2 is SYDVKM. V was cut by 2 bases and J by 8 bases, with 7 bases left in between. CDR3 length equals 13 residues. The CDR3 bases are TGTGCCAGCAGTTTAGATTATGATTCACCCCTCCACTTT. Its protein is CASSLDYDSPLHF. Full variable domain (outside the CDR3, taken from reference TRBV28 and TRBJ1-6): DVKVTQSSRYLVKRTGEKVFLECVQDMDHENMFWYRQDPGLGLRLIYFSYDVKMKEKGDIPEGYSVSREKKERFSLILESASTNQTSMYLCASSLDYDSPLHFGNGTRLTVT.

The chain couples TRBV7-9 to TRBJ2-7, with 11 bases fitting TRBD1. The CDR3 spans 15 residues. Trimming cost V 4 bases and J 5 bases; bases outside gene matches: 7. Germline V gives CDR1 SEHNR, CDR2 FQNEAQ (reference sequence). This chain's CDR3 is CASSSGQGARDEQYF. CDR3 coding DNA: TGTGCCAGCAGCTCTGGACAGGGGGCTCGGGACGAGCAGTACTTC.

This chain uses TRBV20-1 with TRBJ2-1; the D gene is possibly TRBD2 (6 bases). The V end was cut by 0 bases, the J end by 12 bases, with 12 bases between. The length of the CDR3 is 12 residues. Germline lookup yields CDR1 DFQATT and CDR2 SNEGSKA (reference sequence). CDR3 bases: TGCAGTGCTAGAGAAGCAGCGGGTGGGCAGTTCTTC. Its translation: CSAREAAGGQFF.

The chain links TRBV19 to TRBJ1-5, with 8 bases lining up with TRBD1. The CDR3 totals 15 residues. CDR1 is LNHDA, CDR2 SQIVND, per germline (reference sequence). J was trimmed by 2 bases and V by 7 bases; bases with no gene match: 7. In DNA, the CDR3 is TGTGCCAGTAAGTACTCGGACAGGGGCAATCAGCCCCAGCATTTT. Translated, it gives CASKYSDRGNQPQHF.

This rearrangement joins TRBV6-2 or TRBV6-3 to TRBJ2-2; either TRBD1 or TRBD2 may supply D (5 bases each). Germline CDR1 MNHEY, CDR2 SVGEGT. Deletions cut 10 bases from V and 6 bases from J, with 18 bases between. The CDR3 contains 14 residues. The CDR3 protein is CATAMVRGAGELFF. The CDR3 region has the DNA TGTGCCACCGCAATGGTCCGGGGCGCCGGGGAGCTGTTTTTT.